The 7 T cell receptor beta chains in this list originate from one sample, sequenced in a study of T cells in Graves' hyperthyroidism and ophthalmopathy. From RNA transcripts, TCR beta CDR3 regions were amplified. An initial round of RT-PCR targeting the TCR CDR3 relied on the HTBI primer set. Each CDR3 protein is one row after TCRdb ran MiXCR on the multiplex PCR reads. This repertoire shows approximately 640,000 distinct CDR3 sequences, 17% found once; its top ten account for 15% to 19%. Sequenced material: blood. The receptor set was obtained from a man aged 50 or older with Graves' hyperthyroidism.

This clonotype has a handful of counts. At one end the junction does not follow the germline gene, possibly because of a read error. The V and J genes are TRBV4-1 and TRBJ1-1, with D possibly being TRBD1 (5 bases). CDR1 is MGHRA, CDR2 YSYEKL, per germline. The CDR3 has 14 amino acids. CDR3 coding DNA: TGCGCCAGCAGCGAAGACAGCAGTGGCACTGAAGCTTTCTTT. Encoded protein: CASSEDSSGTEAFF.

This clonotype was found a few times. V usage is TRBV6-1 and J usage is TRBJ2-7, with TRBD2 matching over 10 bases. Germline V gene sequence: CDR1 MNHNS, CDR2 SASEGT. J gave up 0 bases and V 5 bases, and 10 bases lay outside the gene matches. CDR3 size: 17 residues. The CDR3 DNA is TGTGCCAGCAGTCCCGGACTAGCGGACTACTACTCCTACGAGCAGTACTTC. It translates to CASSPGLADYYSYEQYF.

CDR3 loop: CASSSLVGNTIYF. The CDR3 nucleotides read TGTGCCAGCAGCTCCCTAGTTGGAAACACCATATATTTT. The chain carries TRBV7-2 and TRBJ1-3; D is ambiguous. Germline V CDR1 and CDR2: SGHTA, FQGNSA. With 4 bases removed from V and 3 bases from J, the gap between germline ends came to 7 bases. The CDR3 has 13 residues.

This sequence joins TRBV30 and TRBJ2-3; 7 positions agree with TRBD2. V lost 0 bases to trimming and J lost 2 bases; unmatched junction nucleotides: 5. This CDR3 is 15 amino acids long. Germline V lookup: CDR1 GTSNPN, CDR2 SVGIG (reference sequence). The CDR3, as DNA: TGTGCCTGGAGTGTAGCTAGCGGAATCACAGATACGCAGTATTTT. Its translation: CAWSVASGITDTQYF.

Note on this clonotype: The germline gene is not matched at one end of the junction; a read error may be the cause. The V gene is TRBV27, the J gene TRBJ2-5; 16 bases are shared with TRBD2. The length of the CDR3 is 18 residues. From germline, CDR1 is MNHEY and CDR2 SMNVEV (reference sequence). The CDR3 DNA follows: TGTGCCAGCAGTCCGTCACCGGGACTAGCGGGAGGGAGGGAGACCCAGCACTTC. Protein sequence: CASSPSPGLAGGRETQHF.

In its sample, this clonotype was seen many times. The rearrangement uses TRBV6-2 or TRBV6-3 and TRBJ2-2, with 10 bases matching TRBD2. CDR3 length equals 17 residues. Germline assignment: CDR1 MNHEY and CDR2 SVGEGT. Unmatched junction bases numbered 7, after V lost 5 bases and J lost 1 base. CDR3 nucleotides: TGTGCCAGCAGTAGCGGGAGGGTCTCATGGAACACCGGGGAGCTGTTTTTT. It is translated as CASSSGRVSWNTGELFF.

The V and J genes are TRBV7-2 and TRBJ1-6, with 7 positions matching TRBD1. CDR1 SGHTA and CDR2 FQGNSA come from the germline V gene. The CDR3 contains 14 residues. Germline trimming cut 4 bases from V and 10 bases from J; bases unmatched to any gene: 7. CDR3: CASSYRQGQSPLHF. The CDR3 DNA is TGTGCCAGCAGCTACAGACAGGGACAATCACCCCTCCACTTT.